This T cell receptor beta chain is from a study of PD-L1 blockade in urothelial cancer. As for the study in general: From about 2014, patients received atezolizumab, given as 1,200 mg intravenously every 3 weeks. Of some 29 patients, around 25 were males with bladder-origin urothelial cancer. Study-wide results and caveats: Clones that were tumor-associated expanded more in the blood of durable-benefit patients at 3 weeks.

Time point meaning: peripheral blood 6 weeks after treatment start. Each patient gave between 1 and 8 samples of peripheral blood mononuclear cells, which were collected pretreatment and during treatment. Germline assignment: CDR1 GTSNPN and CDR2 SVGIG (reference sequence). The V and J ends lost 2 bases and 4 bases respectively, with 9 bases between them. The CDR3 sequence is 12 residues long. Comment on this clone: What it binds is not known.

Sequencing used immunoSEQ multiplex PCR; TCRdb keeps in-frame clones, though not all of them. The sample shows around 50,000 clones, 70% to 85% of them seen only once. The clonotype comes from a man aged 45-65 years with urothelial cancer. The material sequenced was PBMCs, taken around atezolizumab (anti-PD-L1) treatment. The rearrangement links TRBV30 to TRBJ2-7; a weak D match, TRBD1 (6 bases). CDR3 amino acids: CAWSSDRYEQYF. DNA for the CDR3: TGTGCCTGGAGTTCTGACAGGTACGAGCAGTACTTC.